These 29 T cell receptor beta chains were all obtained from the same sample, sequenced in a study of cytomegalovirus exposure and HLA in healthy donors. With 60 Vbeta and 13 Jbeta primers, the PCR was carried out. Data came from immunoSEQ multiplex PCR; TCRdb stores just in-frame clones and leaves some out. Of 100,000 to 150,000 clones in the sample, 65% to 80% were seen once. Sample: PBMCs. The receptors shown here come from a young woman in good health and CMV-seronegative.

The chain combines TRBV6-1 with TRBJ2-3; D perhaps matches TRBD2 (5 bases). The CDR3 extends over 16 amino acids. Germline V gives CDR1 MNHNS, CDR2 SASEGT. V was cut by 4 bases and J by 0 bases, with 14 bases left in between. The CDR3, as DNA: TGTGCCAGCAGTGTTCTGGGGAGAGTTAGCACAGATACGCAGTATTTT. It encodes CASSVLGRVSTDTQYF.

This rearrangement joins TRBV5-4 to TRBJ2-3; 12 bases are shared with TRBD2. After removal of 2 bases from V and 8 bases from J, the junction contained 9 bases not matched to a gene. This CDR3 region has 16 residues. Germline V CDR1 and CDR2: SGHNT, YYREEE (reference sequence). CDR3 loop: CASSFLRTSGDGTQYF. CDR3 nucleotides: TGTGCCAGCAGCTTCCTCCGGACTAGCGGGGATGGTACGCAGTATTTT.

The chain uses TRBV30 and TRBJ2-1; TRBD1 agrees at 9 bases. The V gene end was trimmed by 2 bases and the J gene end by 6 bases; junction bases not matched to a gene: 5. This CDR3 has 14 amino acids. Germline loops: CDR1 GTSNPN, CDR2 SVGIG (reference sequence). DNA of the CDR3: TGTGCCTGGAGTACGGGACAGGGAGTCAATGAGCAGTTCTTC. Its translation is CAWSTGQGVNEQFF.

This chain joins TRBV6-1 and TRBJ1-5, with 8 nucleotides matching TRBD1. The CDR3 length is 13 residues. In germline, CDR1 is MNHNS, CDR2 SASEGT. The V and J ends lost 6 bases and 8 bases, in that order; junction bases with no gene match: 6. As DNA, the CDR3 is TGTGCCAGCAGCCGACAGGGGCGTGAGCCCCAGCATTTT. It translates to CASSRQGREPQHF.

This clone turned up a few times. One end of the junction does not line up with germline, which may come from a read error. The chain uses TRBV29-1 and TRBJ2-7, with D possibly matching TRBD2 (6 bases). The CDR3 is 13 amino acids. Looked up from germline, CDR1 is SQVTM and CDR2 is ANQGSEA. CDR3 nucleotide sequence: TGCAGCGTTCAAGAGGTTAGCGGCTACGAGCAGTACTTC. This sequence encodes CSVQEVSGYEQYF.

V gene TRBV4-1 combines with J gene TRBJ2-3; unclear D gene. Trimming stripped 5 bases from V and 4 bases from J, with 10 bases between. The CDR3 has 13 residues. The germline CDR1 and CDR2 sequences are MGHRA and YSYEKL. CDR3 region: CASSKTTADTQYF. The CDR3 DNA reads TGCGCCAGCAGCAAAACCACGGCAGATACGCAGTATTTT.

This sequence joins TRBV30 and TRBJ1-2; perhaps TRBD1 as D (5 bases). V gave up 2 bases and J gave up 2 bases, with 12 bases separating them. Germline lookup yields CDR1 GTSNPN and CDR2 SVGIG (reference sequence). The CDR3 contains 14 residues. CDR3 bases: TGTGCCTGGAGTCACCGGGGGGGGAACTATGGCTACACCTTC. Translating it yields CAWSHRGGNYGYTF. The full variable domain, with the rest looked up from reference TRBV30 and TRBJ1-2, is SQTIHQWPATLVQPVGSPLSLECTVEGTSNPNLYWYRQAAGRGLQLLFYSVGIGQISSEVPQNLSASRPQDRQFILSSKKLLLSDSGFYLCAWSHRGGNYGYTFGSGTRLTVV.

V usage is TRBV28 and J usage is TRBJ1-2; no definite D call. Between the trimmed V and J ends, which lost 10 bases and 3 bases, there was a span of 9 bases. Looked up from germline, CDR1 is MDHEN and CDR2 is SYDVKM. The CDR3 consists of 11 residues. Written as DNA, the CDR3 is TGTGCCACCCTACGGGACTATGGCTACACCTTC. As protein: CATLRDYGYTF.

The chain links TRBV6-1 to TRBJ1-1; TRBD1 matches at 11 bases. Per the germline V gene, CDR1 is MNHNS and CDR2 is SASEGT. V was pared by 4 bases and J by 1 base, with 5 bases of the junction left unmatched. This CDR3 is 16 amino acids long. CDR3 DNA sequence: TGTGCCAGCAGTGGGACAGGGGGCTACGGGAACACTGAAGCTTTCTTT. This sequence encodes CASSGTGGYGNTEAFF.

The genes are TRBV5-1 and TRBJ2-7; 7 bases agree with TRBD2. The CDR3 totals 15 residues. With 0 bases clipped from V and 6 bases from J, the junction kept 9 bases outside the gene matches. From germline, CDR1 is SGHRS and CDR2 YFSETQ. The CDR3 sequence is CASSLGMRERVEQYF. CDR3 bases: TGCGCCAGCAGCTTGGGTATGCGGGAGCGAGTCGAGCAGTACTTC. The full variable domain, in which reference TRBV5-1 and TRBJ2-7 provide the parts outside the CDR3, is KAGVTQTPRYLIKTRGQQVTLSCSPISGHRSVSWYQQTPGQGLQFLFEYFSETQRNKGNFPGRFSGRQFSNSRSEMNVSTLELGDSALYLCASSLGMRERVEQYFGPGTRLTVT.

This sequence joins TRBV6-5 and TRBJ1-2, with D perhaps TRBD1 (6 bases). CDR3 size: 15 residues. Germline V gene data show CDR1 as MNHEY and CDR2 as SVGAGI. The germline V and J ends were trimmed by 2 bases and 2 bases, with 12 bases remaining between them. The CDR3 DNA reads TGTGCCAGCAGTTACGGATGGACAGCCAACTATGGCTACACCTTC. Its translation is CASSYGWTANYGYTF.

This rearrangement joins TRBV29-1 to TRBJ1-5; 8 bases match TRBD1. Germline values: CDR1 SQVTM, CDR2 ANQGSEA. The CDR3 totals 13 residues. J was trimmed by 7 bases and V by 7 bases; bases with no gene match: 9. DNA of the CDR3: TGCAGCGCCCAGGACAGGGAGGAACAGCCCCAGCATTTT. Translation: CSAQDREEQPQHF.

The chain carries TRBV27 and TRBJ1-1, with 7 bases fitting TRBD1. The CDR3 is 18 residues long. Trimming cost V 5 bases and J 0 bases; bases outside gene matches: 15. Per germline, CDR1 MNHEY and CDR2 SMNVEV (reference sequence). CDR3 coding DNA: TGTGCCAGCAGTGGATATTACAGGGGCGGAAGGATGAACACTGAAGCTTTCTTT. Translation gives CASSGYYRGGRMNTEAFF.

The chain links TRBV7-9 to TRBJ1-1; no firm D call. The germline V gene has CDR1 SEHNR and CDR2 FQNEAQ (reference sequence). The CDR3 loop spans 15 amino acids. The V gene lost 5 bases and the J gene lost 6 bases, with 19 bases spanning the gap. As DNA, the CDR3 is TGTGCCAGCAGCCCCCCCCGGCGGGGTGGGGCTGAAGCTTTCTTT. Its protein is CASSPPRRGGAEAFF. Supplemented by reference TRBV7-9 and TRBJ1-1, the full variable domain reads DTGVSQNPRHKITKRGQNVTFRCDPISEHNRLYWYRQTLGQGPEFLTYFQNEAQLEKSRLLSDRFSAERPKGSFSTLEIQRTEQGDSAMYLCASSPPRRGGAEAFFGQGTRLTVV.

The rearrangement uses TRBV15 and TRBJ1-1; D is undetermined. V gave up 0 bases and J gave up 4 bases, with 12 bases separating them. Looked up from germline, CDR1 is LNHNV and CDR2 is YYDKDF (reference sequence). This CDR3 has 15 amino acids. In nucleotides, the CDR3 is TGTGCCACCAGCAGAGAGAGAATACGGGGCACTGAAGCTTTCTTT. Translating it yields CATSRERIRGTEAFF.

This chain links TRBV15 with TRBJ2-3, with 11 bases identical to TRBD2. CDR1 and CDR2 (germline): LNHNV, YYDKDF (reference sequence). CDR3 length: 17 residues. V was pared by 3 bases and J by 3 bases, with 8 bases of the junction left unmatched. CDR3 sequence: CATSSLGRTSGTDTQYF. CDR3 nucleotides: TGTGCCACCAGCAGCCTAGGCCGGACTAGCGGGACAGATACGCAGTATTTT.

CDR3 sequence (DNA): TGTGCCAGCAATCGCGGGGGCTGGAACACCGGGGAGCTGTTTTTT. This sequence encodes CASNRGGWNTGELFF. The chain employs TRBV6-5 and TRBJ2-2, with a weak D call TRBD2 (7 bases). This CDR3 is 15 amino acids long. Deletions cut 7 bases from V and 1 base from J, with 13 bases between. CDR1 and CDR2 (germline): MNHEY, SVGAGI.

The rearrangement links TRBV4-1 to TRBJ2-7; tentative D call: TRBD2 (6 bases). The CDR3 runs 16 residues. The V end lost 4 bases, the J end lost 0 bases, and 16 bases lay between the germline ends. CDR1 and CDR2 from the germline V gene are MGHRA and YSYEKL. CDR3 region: CASSRTGTESSYEQYF. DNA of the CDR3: TGCGCCAGCAGCCGTACCGGGACTGAGAGCTCCTACGAGCAGTACTTC.

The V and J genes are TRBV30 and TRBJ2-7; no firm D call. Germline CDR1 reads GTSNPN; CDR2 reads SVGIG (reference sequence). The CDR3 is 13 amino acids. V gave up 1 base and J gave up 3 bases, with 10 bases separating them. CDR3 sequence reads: CAWSERAVYEQYF. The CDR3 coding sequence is TGTGCCTGGAGTGAGCGAGCTGTCTACGAGCAGTACTTC.

This CDR3 is CASSLGGQNTEAFF. CDR3 sequence (DNA): TGTGCCAGCAGCTTAGGGGGGCAGAACACTGAAGCTTTCTTT. J is TRBJ1-1 and V is TRBV7-9; a possible D gene is TRBD1 (6 bases). CDR3 length: 14 amino acids. Trimming pared 1 base from V and 1 base from J, leaving 7 bases between. From germline, CDR1 is SEHNR and CDR2 FQNEAQ (reference sequence).

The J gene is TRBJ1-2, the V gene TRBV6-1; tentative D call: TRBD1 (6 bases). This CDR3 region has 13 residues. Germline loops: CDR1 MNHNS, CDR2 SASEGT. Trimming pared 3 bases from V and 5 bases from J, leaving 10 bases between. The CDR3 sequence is CASSEGAPYGYTF. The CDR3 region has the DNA TGTGCCAGCAGTGAGGGGGCACCGTATGGCTACACCTTC.

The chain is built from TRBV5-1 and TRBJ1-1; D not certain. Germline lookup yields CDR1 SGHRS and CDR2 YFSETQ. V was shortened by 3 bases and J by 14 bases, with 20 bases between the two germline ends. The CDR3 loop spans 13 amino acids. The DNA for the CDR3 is TGCGCCAGCAGCTACGGAGATTCAAGCTTTAACTTCTTT. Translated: CASSYGDSSFNFF.

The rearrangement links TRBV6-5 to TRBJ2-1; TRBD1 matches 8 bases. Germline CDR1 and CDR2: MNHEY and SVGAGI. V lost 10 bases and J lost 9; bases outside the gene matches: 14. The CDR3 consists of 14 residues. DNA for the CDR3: TGTGCCATCTCCCAGGGGGCAGGTTGGGGTGAGCAGTTCTTC. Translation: CAISQGAGWGEQFF.

CDR3 nucleotides: TGCGCCAGCAGCCCTCTCAGGGTTTGGGACTATGGCTACACCTTC. Protein product: CASSPLRVWDYGYTF. The chain carries TRBV5-1 and TRBJ1-2, with D possibly matching TRBD1 (5 bases). This CDR3 comprises 15 residues. Germline V gene sequence: CDR1 SGHRS, CDR2 YFSETQ. Trimming left V 4 bases short and J 3 bases short, with 16 bases between.

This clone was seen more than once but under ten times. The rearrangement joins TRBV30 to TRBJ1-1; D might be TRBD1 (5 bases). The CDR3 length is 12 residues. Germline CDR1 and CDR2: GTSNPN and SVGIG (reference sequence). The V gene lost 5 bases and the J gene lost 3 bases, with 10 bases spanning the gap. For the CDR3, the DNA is TGTGCCTGGGGGGCAGGCTACACTGAAGCTTTCTTT. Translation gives CAWGAGYTEAFF.

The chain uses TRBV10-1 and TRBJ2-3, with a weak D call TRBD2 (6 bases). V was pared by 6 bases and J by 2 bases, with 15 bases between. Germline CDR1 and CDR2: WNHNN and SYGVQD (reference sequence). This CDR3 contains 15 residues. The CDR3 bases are TGCGCCAGCAGCACCGGGACTGGGGACACAGATACGCAGTATTTT. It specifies CASSTGTGDTDTQYF.

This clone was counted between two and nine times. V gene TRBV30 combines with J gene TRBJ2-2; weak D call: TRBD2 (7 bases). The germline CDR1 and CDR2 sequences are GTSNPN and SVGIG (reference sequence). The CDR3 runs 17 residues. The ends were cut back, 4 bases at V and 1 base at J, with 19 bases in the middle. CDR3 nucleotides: TGTGCCTGGACCTCGGGGAGGGGGGGGCGGAACACCGGGGAGCTGTTTTTT. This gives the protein CAWTSGRGGRNTGELFF.

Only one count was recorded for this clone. CDR3 nucleotide sequence: TGTGCCACCAGTCGCACCAACGCGATGAACACTGAAGCTTTCTTT. It codes for CATSRTNAMNTEAFF. The J gene is TRBJ1-1, the V gene TRBV15; D is unclear. This CDR3 region has 15 residues. The V end lost 6 bases, the J end lost 0 bases, and 14 bases lay between the germline ends. CDR1 and CDR2 (germline): LNHNV, YYDKDF (reference sequence).

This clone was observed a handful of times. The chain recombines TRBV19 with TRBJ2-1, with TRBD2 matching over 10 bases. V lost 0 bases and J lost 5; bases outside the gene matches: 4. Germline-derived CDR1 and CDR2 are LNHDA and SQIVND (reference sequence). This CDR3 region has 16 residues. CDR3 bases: TGTGCCAGTAGTATAGATCCAGCGGGAGGGAACAATGAGCAGTTCTTC. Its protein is CASSIDPAGGNNEQFF. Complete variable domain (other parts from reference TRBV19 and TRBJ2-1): DGGITQSPKYLFRKEGQNVTLSCEQNLNHDAMYWYRQDPGQGLRLIYYSQIVNDFQKGDIAEGYSVSREKKESFPLTVTSAQKNPTAFYLCASSIDPAGGNNEQFFGPGTRLTVL.